This is a list of T cell receptor beta chains from one sample in a study of blood T cell repertoires in COVID-19. This table comes from immunoSEQ multiplex PCR, and its TCRdb copy is limited to in-frame clones, with some not included. Among about 320,000 clones listed, about 86% were seen once. Material for sequencing was peripheral blood. The receptors here all came from a woman aged 45-60 years with acute or convalescent COVID-19. CDR3s include the opening cysteine and the closing phenylalanine or tryptophan. D genes are given only for firm matches. The size entry is marked missing in some rows and otherwise reads once, few, many or a size class.

CAISETSGRGNEQFF,TGTGCCATCAGTGAAACTAGCGGGAGAGGTAATGAGCAGTTCTTC,TRBV10-3,TRBJ2-1,NA,TRBD2
CAISVGGTSGRTDTQYF,TGTGCCATCAGTGTGGGGGGGACTAGCGGGAGGACAGATACGCAGTATTTT,TRBV10-3,TRBJ2-3,NA,TRBD2
CASSQVRSSYGYTF,TGTGCCAGCAGCCAAGTCCGGTCTAGCTATGGCTACACCTTC,TRBV3-1/TRBV3-2,TRBJ1-2,NA,NA
CASSQTGGWLNTEAFF,TGTGCCAGCAGCCAGACAGGGGGCTGGTTGAACACTGAAGCTTTCTTT,TRBV7-9,TRBJ1-1,NA,TRBD1
CASSSGTESYSNQPQHF,TGTGCCAGCAGTTCCGGGACAGAATCTTATAGCAATCAGCCCCAGCATTTT,TRBV6-2/TRBV6-3,TRBJ1-5,NA,TRBD1
CASSSVGVSSYNSPLHF,TGTGCCAGTAGTTCCGTCGGAGTAAGCTCCTATAATTCACCCCTCCACTTT,TRBV19,TRBJ1-6,NA,NA
CASILRDRGTEAFF,TGTGCCAGTATCCTGAGGGACAGGGGCACTGAAGCTTTCTTT,TRBV19,TRBJ1-1,NA,TRBD1
CASRRSGSETLFF,TGTGCCAGCAGGAGAAGCGGGAGCGAAACGCTGTTTTTT,TRBV7-9,TRBJ2-2,NA,TRBD2
CASSLGDSDNEKLFF,TGCGCCAGCAGCTTGGGGGACAGCGATAATGAAAAACTGTTTTTT,TRBV5-1,TRBJ1-4,NA,TRBD1
CASGAGGSSPLHF,TGTGCCAGCGGGGCGGGAGGGAGTTCACCCCTCCACTTT,TRBV2,TRBJ1-6,NA,NA
CASSTRTVGELFF,TGTGCCAGCAGTACGAGGACAGTCGGGGAGCTGTTTTTT,TRBV25-1,TRBJ2-2,NA,NA
CASSLPPGTLHF,TGTGCCAGCAGTCTCCCTCCGGGTACCCTCCACTTT,TRBV5-6,TRBJ1-6,NA,NA
CASTSGPYNEQFF,TGTGCCAGCACCTCAGGGCCCTACAATGAGCAGTTCTTC,TRBV12-3/TRBV12-4,TRBJ2-1,NA,NA
CASSLKGAGEAFF,TGTGCCAGCAGCTTGAAGGGGGCCGGTGAAGCTTTCTTT,TRBV5-6,TRBJ1-1,NA,TRBD1
CASSVMNTEAFF,TGTGCCAGCAGTGTCATGAACACTGAAGCTTTCTTT,TRBV28,TRBJ1-1,NA,NA
CASLGVNGGKANEQFF,TGTGCCAGTCTGGGGGTAAACGGGGGAAAGGCCAATGAGCAGTTCTTC,TRBV19,TRBJ2-1,NA,NA
CASSLQRNPGSGANVLTF,TGTGCCAGCAGCCTACAGAGGAATCCGGGGTCTGGGGCCAACGTCCTGACTTTC,TRBV7-9,TRBJ2-6,NA,NA
CASSQARGPNQPQHF,TGTGCCAGCAGCCAAGCCAGGGGGCCGAATCAGCCCCAGCATTTT,TRBV3-1/TRBV3-2,TRBJ1-5,NA,TRBD1
CASSLLPGQGGELFF,TGCGCCAGCAGCCTACTACCGGGACAGGGAGGGGAGCTGTTTTTT,TRBV5-1,TRBJ2-2,NA,TRBD1
CASSLLPLTAGNDNEQFF,TGCGCCAGCAGCCTCCTACCCTTAACGGCAGGGAACGACAATGAGCAGTTCTTC,TRBV5-1,TRBJ2-1,NA,NA
CASGPPNSRVSYEQYF,TGTGCTAGTGGTCCCCCGAACAGCCGTGTCTCCTACGAGCAGTACTTC,TRBV12-5,TRBJ2-7,NA,NA
CASSSPGTNNSPLHF,TGTGCCAGCAGCTCACCCGGGACAAATAATTCACCCCTCCACTTT,TRBV11-2,TRBJ1-6,NA,NA
CAWMGGSPRYNEQFF,TGTGCCTGGATGGGCGGGAGTCCGAGGTACAATGAGCAGTTCTTC,TRBV30,TRBJ2-1,NA,TRBD2
CASSSAGEGWEKLFF,TGTGCCAGCAGCTCAGCAGGGGAGGGCTGGGAAAAACTGTTTTTT,TRBV9,TRBJ1-4,few,NA
CAISESPFSGRAAEQFF,TGTGCCATCAGTGAGTCCCCCTTCAGTGGGAGGGCCGCTGAGCAGTTCTTC,TRBV10-3,TRBJ2-1,NA,TRBD2
CASSRQGFGSENTEAFF,TGCGCCAGCAGCCGACAGGGGTTCGGGTCGGAGAACACTGAAGCTTTCTTT,TRBV5-1,TRBJ1-1,NA,TRBD1
CASSQGVVEAFF,TGTGCCAGCTCTCAGGGGGTTGTTGAAGCTTTCTTT,TRBV18,TRBJ1-1,once,TRBD1
CASSLPSQGDTQYF,TGTGCCAGCAGCTTGCCTAGCCAAGGAGATACGCAGTATTTT,TRBV5-5,TRBJ2-3,NA,NA
CASSQDLRGQGWNTEAFF,TGTGCCAGCAGCCAAGATCTCAGAGGACAGGGGTGGAACACTGAAGCTTTCTTT,TRBV14,TRBJ1-1,NA,TRBD1
CATRTGQGSYGYTF,TGTGCCACGAGAACGGGACAGGGCAGCTATGGCTACACCTTC,TRBV10-3,TRBJ1-2,NA,TRBD1
CASSLQRELGNEQFF,TGTGCCAGCAGCTTGCAGCGGGAATTGGGTAATGAGCAGTTCTTC,TRBV5-6,TRBJ2-1,NA,TRBD2
CASSSGTSRDEQYF,TGTGCCAGCAGCTCCGGGACTAGCCGAGACGAGCAGTACTTC,TRBV9,TRBJ2-7,NA,TRBD2
CASSLQGAGTGELFF,TGTGCCAGCAGCCTCCAGGGGGCGGGGACCGGGGAGCTGTTTTTT,TRBV3-1/TRBV3-2,TRBJ2-2,NA,TRBD1
CASSEGYTRETQYF,TGTGCCAGCAGTGAAGGGTATACTAGAGAGACCCAGTACTTC,TRBV6-1,TRBJ2-5,NA,NA
CASSNRGDETQYF,TGTGCCAGCAGTAACAGGGGAGACGAGACCCAGTACTTC,TRBV27,TRBJ2-5,few,TRBD1
CASSQKPVGWDTEAFF,TGTGCCAGCAGTCAAAAACCCGTCGGGTGGGACACTGAAGCTTTCTTT,TRBV6-6,TRBJ1-1,many,NA
CASSIGTAHVNEAFF,TGTGCCAGTAGTATAGGGACAGCCCATGTTAATGAAGCTTTCTTT,TRBV19,TRBJ1-1,few,NA
CASRMTGGNSPLHF,TGTGCCAGTAGAATGACAGGGGGTAATTCACCCCTCCACTTT,TRBV19,TRBJ1-6,NA,TRBD1
CASSFGSWGYTF,TGTGCCAGCAGTTTCGGTTCTTGGGGCTACACCTTC,TRBV28,TRBJ1-2,NA,NA
CASSEGTQFAAFF,TGTGCCAGCAGTGAAGGGACACAGTTTGCGGCTTTCTTT,TRBV6-1,TRBJ1-1,once,NA
CASSGQGNEAFF,TGTGCCAGCAGCGGACAGGGAAATGAAGCTTTCTTT,TRBV6-5,TRBJ1-1,NA,TRBD1
CASSSLTSGEETQYF,TGTGCCAGCAGTTCGTTGACTAGCGGGGAAGAGACCCAGTACTTC,TRBV27,TRBJ2-5,NA,TRBD2
CASRVSSGAYNEQFF,TGTGCCAGCAGGGTATCTAGCGGGGCCTACAATGAGCAGTTCTTC,TRBV7-8,TRBJ2-1,NA,TRBD2
CASSLDPGTQYF,TGTGCCAGCAGCTTAGACCCGGGTACGCAGTATTTT,TRBV7-2,TRBJ2-3,NA,NA
CASSPTAYNSPLHF,TGTGCCAGCAGTCCGACAGCCTATAATTCACCCCTCCACTTT,TRBV6-2/TRBV6-3,TRBJ1-6,few,NA
CASRDRVNTEAFF,TGTGCCAGCAGAGACAGGGTGAACACTGAAGCTTTCTTT,TRBV6-6,TRBJ1-1,NA,TRBD1
CSALGTAQETQYF,TGCAGCGCCCTAGGGACAGCTCAAGAGACCCAGTACTTC,TRBV29-1,TRBJ2-5,NA,TRBD1